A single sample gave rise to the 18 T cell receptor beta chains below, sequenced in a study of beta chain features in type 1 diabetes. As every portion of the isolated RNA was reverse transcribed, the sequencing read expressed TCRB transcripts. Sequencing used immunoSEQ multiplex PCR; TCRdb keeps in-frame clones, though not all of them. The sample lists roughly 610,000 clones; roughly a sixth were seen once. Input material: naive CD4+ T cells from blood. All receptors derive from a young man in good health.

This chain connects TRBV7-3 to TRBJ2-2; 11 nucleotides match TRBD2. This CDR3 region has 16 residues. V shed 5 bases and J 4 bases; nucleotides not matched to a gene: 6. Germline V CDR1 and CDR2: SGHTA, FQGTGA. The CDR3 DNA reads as TGTGCCAGCAGCCGGAGGACTAGCGGGCCCACCGGGGAGCTGTTTTTT. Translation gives CASSRRTSGPTGELFF.

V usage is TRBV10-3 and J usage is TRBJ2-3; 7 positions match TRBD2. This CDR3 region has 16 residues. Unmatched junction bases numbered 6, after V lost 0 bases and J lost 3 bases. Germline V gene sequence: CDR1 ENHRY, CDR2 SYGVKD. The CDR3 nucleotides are TGTGCCATCAGTGAGTCGGGGGGGGTTCGGACAGATACGCAGTATTTT. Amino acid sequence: CAISESGGVRTDTQYF.

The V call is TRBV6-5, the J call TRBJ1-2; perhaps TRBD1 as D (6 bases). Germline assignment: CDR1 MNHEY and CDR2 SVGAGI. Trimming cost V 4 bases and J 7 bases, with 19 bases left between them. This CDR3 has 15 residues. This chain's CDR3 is CASSSTGSARSGYTF. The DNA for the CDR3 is TGTGCCAGCAGTTCTACAGGGAGTGCCCGCTCTGGCTACACCTTC.

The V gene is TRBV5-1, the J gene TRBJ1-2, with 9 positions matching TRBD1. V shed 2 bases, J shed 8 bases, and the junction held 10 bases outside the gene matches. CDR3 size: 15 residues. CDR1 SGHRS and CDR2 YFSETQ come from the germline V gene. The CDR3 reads CASSLRVQGAEGYTF. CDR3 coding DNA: TGCGCCAGCAGCTTACGCGTACAGGGGGCAGAAGGCTACACCTTC.

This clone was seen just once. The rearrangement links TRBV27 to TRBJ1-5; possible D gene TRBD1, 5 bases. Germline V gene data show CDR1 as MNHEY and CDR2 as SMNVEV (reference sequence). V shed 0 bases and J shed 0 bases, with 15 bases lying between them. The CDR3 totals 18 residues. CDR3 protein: CASSLSVRGKSSNQPQHF. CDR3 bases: TGTGCCAGCAGTTTATCGGTGCGGGGGAAGTCTAGCAATCAGCCCCAGCATTTT.

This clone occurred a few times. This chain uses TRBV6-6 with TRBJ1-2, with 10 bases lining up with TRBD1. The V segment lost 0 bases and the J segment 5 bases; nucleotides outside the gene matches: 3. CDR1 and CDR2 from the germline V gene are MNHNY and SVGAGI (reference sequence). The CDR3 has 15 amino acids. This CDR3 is CASSYSGQGSYGYTF. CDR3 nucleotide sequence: TGTGCCAGCAGTTACTCGGGACAGGGGTCGTATGGCTACACCTTC.

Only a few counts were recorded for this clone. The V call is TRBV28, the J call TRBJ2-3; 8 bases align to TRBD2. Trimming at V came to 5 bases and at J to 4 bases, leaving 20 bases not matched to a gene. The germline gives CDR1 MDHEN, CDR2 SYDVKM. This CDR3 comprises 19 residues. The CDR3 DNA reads TGTGCCAGCAGTCCTAGCAGTTTCCGGGAGGGACTTGTACCAGATACGCAGTATTTT. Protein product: CASSPSSFREGLVPDTQYF.

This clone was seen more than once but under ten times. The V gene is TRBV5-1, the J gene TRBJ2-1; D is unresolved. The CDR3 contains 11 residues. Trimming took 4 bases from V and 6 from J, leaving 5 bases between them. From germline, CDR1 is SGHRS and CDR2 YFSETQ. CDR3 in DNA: TGCGCCAGCAGCGCGGCCAATGAGCAGTTCTTC. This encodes CASSAANEQFF. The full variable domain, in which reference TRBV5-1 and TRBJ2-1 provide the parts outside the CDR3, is KAGVTQTPRYLIKTRGQQVTLSCSPISGHRSVSWYQQTPGQGLQFLFEYFSETQRNKGNFPGRFSGRQFSNSRSEMNVSTLELGDSALYLCASSAANEQFFGPGTRLTVL.

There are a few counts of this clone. Written as DNA, the CDR3 is TGCGCCAGCAGCCAAGTTGGGGGGACAGGGAAGCTGTTTTTT. This encodes CASSQVGGTGKLFF. V gene TRBV4-1 combines with J gene TRBJ2-2, with 9 bases lining up with TRBD1. The J segment lost 12 bases and the V segment lost 1 base, leaving 6 bases of the junction unmatched. This CDR3 comprises 14 residues. Looked up from germline, CDR1 is MGHRA and CDR2 is YSYEKL.

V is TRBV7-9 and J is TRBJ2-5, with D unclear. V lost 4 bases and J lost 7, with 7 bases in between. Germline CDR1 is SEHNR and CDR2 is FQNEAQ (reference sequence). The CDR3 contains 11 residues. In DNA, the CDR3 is TGTGCCAGCAGCTCCAGTCTGACCCAGTACTTC. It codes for CASSSSLTQYF.

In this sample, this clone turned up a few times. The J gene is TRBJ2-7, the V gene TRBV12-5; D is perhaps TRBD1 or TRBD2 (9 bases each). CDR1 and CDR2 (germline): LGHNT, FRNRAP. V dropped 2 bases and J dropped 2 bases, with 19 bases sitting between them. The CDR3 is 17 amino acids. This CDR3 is CASGLSLAGQGTYEQYF. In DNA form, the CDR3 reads TGTGCTAGTGGTTTGTCCCTAGCGGGACAGGGAACCTACGAGCAGTACTTC.

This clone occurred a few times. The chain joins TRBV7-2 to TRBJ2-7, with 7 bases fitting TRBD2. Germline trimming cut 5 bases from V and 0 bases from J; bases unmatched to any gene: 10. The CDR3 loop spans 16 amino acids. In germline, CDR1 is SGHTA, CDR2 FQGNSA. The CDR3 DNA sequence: TGTGCCAGCAGCCGGACGCTAGCGGCATCCTCCTACGAGCAGTACTTC. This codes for CASSRTLAASSYEQYF.

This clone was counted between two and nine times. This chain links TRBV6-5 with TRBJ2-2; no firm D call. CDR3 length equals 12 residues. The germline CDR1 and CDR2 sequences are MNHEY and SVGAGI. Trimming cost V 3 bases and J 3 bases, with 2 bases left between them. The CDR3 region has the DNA TGTGCCAGCAGTTATCACACCGGGGAGCTGTTTTTT. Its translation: CASSYHTGELFF.

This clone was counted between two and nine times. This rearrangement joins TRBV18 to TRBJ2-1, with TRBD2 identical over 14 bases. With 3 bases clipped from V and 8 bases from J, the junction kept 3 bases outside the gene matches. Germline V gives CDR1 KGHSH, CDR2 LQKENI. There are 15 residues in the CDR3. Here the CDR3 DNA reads TGTGCCAGCTCACCTGGACTAGCGGGAGGCTATGAGCAGTTCTTC. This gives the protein CASSPGLAGGYEQFF.

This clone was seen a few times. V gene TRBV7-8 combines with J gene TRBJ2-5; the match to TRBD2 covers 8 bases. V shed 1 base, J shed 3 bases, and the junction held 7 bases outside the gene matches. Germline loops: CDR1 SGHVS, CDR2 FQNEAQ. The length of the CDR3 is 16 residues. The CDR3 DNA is TGTGCCAGCAGCTTAGAATTAGCGGGATTTAAAGAGACCCAGTACTTC. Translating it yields CASSLELAGFKETQYF.

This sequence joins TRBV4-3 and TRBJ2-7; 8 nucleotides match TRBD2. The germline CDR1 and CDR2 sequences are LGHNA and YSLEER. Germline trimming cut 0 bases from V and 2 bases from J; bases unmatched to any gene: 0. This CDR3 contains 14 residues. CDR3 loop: CASSQERGAYEQYF. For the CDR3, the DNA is TGCGCCAGCAGCCAAGAGCGGGGGGCCTACGAGCAGTACTTC.

The CDR3 sequence is CASSESGFGYTF. The CDR3, as DNA: TGTGCCAGCAGCGAATCAGGGTTCGGCTACACCTTC. The chain carries TRBV9 and TRBJ1-2, with D maybe TRBD1 (5 bases). CDR1 is SGDLS and CDR2 is YYNGEE in the germline V gene. This CDR3 is built from 12 residues. Trimming stripped 3 bases from V and 8 bases from J, with 11 bases between. Complete variable domain (other parts from reference TRBV9 and TRBJ1-2): DSGVTQTPKHLITATGQRVTLRCSPRSGDLSVYWYQQSLDQGLQFLIQYYNGEERAKGNILERFSAQQFPDLHSELNLSSLELGDSALYFCASSESGFGYTFGSGTRLTVV.

The CDR3 loop reads CASSELEWSTNEKLFF. The DNA of the CDR3 is TGTGCCAGCAGTGAATTGGAGTGGTCAACTAATGAAAAACTGTTTTTT. V is TRBV25-1 and J is TRBJ1-4; no firm D call. The CDR3 spans 16 residues. Trimming stripped 1 base from V and 0 bases from J, with 9 bases between. Germline V gene data show CDR1 as MGHDK and CDR2 as SYGVNS. The variable domain in full, with the rest retrieved from reference TRBV25-1 and TRBJ1-4, is EADIYQTPRYLVIGTGKKITLECSQTMGHDKMYWYQQDPGMELHLIHYSYGVNSTEKGDLSSESTVSRIRTEHFPLTLESARPSHTSQYLCASSELEWSTNEKLFFGSGTQLSVL.